The present T cell receptor (beta chain) was sequenced within a study of human T cells and chemical hapten exposure. As for the study in general: Researchers reported sensitizing an approximately 2 cm by approximately 2 cm upper inner arm skin site with 2% DPC.

Time point specified: patch test 2, 6 weeks after DPC sensitization. Treatment here: therapeutic diphenylcyclopropenone sensitization with weekly scalp DPC. Blood collection took place prior to placing each patch test. TCRdb reanalysed the RACE reads using MiXCR and keeps one entry per CDR3 protein. The table has around 67,000 distinct CDR3 sequences, approximately 9% seen once. This clonotype was recorded at least ten times. This CDR3 is 15 amino acids long. V was clipped by 6 bases and J by 9 bases; unmatched bases: 15. Germline V gene lookup returns CDR1 DFQATT and CDR2 SNEGSKA (reference sequence).

The starting material was whole blood, obtained in connection with sensitization to the hapten diphenylcyclopropenone (DPC). The sequence was collected from a woman aged 50 to 60 with alopecia areata. Some clones in this sample may be carry-over from other donors' samples. The V call is TRBV20-1, the J call TRBJ2-1, with TRBD2 identical over 9 bases. The CDR3 bases are TGCAGTGCGGGCCTCGGGCGGGAGGGATCGCCTGAGCAGTTCTTC. It specifies CSAGLGREGSPEQFF.